The sequence of this TCR beta chain was determined in a study of radiation and T cells in renal cell carcinoma. Study-level points and caveats: From baseline, blood top tumor clonotypes peaked at 2 weeks post-radiation. Without pretreatment biopsies, baseline tumor clonotype presence was undetermined.

Comments on this clone: Its target is not known.

Time point described: blood 4 weeks post-SBRT, at nephrectomy. This sample's treatment: 15 Gy SBRT to primary tumor, nephrectomy 4 weeks later. Nephrectomy followed 15 Gy stereotactic body radiation by 4 weeks. Blood was sampled at baseline, 2 weeks and 4 weeks after SBRT. The V end was cut by 6 bases, the J end by 7 bases, with 12 bases between. Germline lookup yields CDR1 SGHTA and CDR2 FQGNSA. The CDR3 contains 12 residues. Only in-frame clones appear in the TCRdb table, and some are missing; sequencing was by immunoSEQ multiplex PCR. The data show 150,000 to 200,000 clones, with about 85% seen just once and 10% to 12% held by the top ten.

The specimen was blood, collected from a patient whose treatment included radiotherapy and nephrectomy. V usage is TRBV7-2 and J usage is TRBJ2-5; D is uncertain. The TCR comes from a woman aged 50 to 60 with renal cell carcinoma. The CDR3 DNA sequence: TGTGCCAGCAGTCCAAGCCCCAGGACCCAGTACTTC. Amino acids: CASSPSPRTQYF.